The present T cell receptor beta chain was sequenced within a study of circulating tumor DNA in untreated peripheral T-cell lymphoma. Germline V CDR1 and CDR2: SGHDN, FVKESK. Deletions cut 1 base from V and 8 bases from J, with 5 bases between. CDR3 length equals 11 residues. Libraries were prepared by immunoSEQ multiplex PCR; TCRdb keeps only in-frame clonotypes and omits some of them. The profile covers approximately 1,100 clones, with about 80% appearing a single time and 4% to 6% taken by the ten largest. This tumor tissue came from a pretreatment baseline collection. This chain links TRBV14 with TRBJ1-2; D is ambiguous. Sample: tumor tissue. The origin of this receptor is a human donor with peripheral T-cell lymphoma. The CDR3 protein is CASSQAEGYTF. CDR3 in DNA: TGTGCCAGCAGCCAAGCAGAGGGCTACACCTTC.